This passage covers 25 T cell receptor beta chains from one sample sequenced in a study of blood T cell repertoires in COVID-19. The data were produced by immunoSEQ multiplex PCR, yet TCRdb's version contains in-frame clones alone and is incomplete. The data show 150,000 or so clones, more than 75% seen once. Sequencing was carried out using PBMCs or T cells enriched from blood (not recorded which). Receptors originate from a man in his forties or fifties who had recovered from COVID-19.

This chain uses TRBV18 with TRBJ1-1; a possible D gene is TRBD1 (6 bases). In germline, CDR1 is KGHSH, CDR2 LQKENI. Deletions cut 4 bases from V and 5 bases from J, with 14 bases between. The CDR3 contains 14 residues. This CDR3 is CASSLNLGQTEAFF. DNA of the CDR3: TGTGCCAGCTCACTGAATCTAGGACAGACTGAAGCTTTCTTT.

The chain carries TRBV19 and TRBJ2-1; D gene uncertain. V was cut by 5 bases and J by 5 bases, with 7 bases left in between. The CDR3 runs to 12 residues. The germline V gene has CDR1 LNHDA and CDR2 SQIVND (reference sequence). The CDR3 bases are TGTGCCAGTAGTTTATACAACAATGAGCAGTTCTTC. Residues: CASSLYNNEQFF.

This chain uses TRBV9 with TRBJ1-3; 7 bases agree with TRBD1. V shed 4 bases and J 4 bases; nucleotides not matched to a gene: 5. Per the germline V gene, CDR1 is SGDLS and CDR2 is YYNGEE. This CDR3 comprises 14 residues. As DNA, the CDR3 is TGTGCCAGCAGCCCGCAGGGGGTCGGAAACACCATATATTTT. As protein: CASSPQGVGNTIYF.

The chain couples TRBV10-3 to TRBJ1-1; the D gene is possibly TRBD1 (5 bases). Germline V CDR1 and CDR2: ENHRY, SYGVKD. This CDR3 is built from 13 residues. Trimming took 7 bases from V and 0 from J, leaving 9 bases between them. The CDR3 region is CAITPDMNTEAFF. In DNA, the CDR3 is TGTGCCATCACCCCGGACATGAACACTGAAGCTTTCTTT.

This clone was seen just once. The V and J genes are TRBV7-2 and TRBJ2-3, with TRBD2 matching 10 bases. Germline values: CDR1 SGHTA, CDR2 FQGNSA. Trimming at V came to 4 bases and at J to 1 base, leaving 14 bases not matched to a gene. This CDR3 has 19 residues. This CDR3 is CASSSRPPGTSDRTDTQYF. CDR3 sequence (DNA): TGTGCCAGCAGCTCACGTCCCCCCGGGACTAGCGATCGCACAGATACGCAGTATTTT. Based on the CDR3 plus reference TRBV7-2 and TRBJ2-3, the full variable domain is GAGVSQSPSNKVTEKGKDVELRCDPISGHTALYWYRQSLGQGLEFLIYFQGNSAPDKSGLPSDRFSAERTGGSVSTLTIQRTQQEDSAVYLCASSSRPPGTSDRTDTQYFGPGTRLTVL.

The genes are TRBV5-1 and TRBJ2-5; D perhaps matches TRBD1 (7 bases). Germline V gives CDR1 SGHRS, CDR2 YFSETQ. Trimming shortened V by 1 base and J by 1 base, and 23 bases separated the two germline ends. There are 19 residues in the CDR3. CDR3 DNA: TGCGCCAGCAGCTTGAGGGGGCAGGGGGGCTTCCCGCCCCAAGAGACCCAGTACTTC. As protein: CASSLRGQGGFPPQETQYF.

CDR3 loop: CASSQDLGRNTEAFF. CDR3 nucleotides: TGTGCCAGCAGCCAAGATCTCGGTCGGAACACTGAAGCTTTCTTT. This sequence joins TRBV4-2 and TRBJ1-1; no clear D. The V gene's germline CDR1 is LGHNA and CDR2 YNFKEQ. V was shortened by 0 bases and J by 1 base, with 9 bases between the two germline ends. There are 15 residues in the CDR3.

The chain links TRBV19 to TRBJ1-2, with D possibly being TRBD1 (6 bases). The CDR3 consists of 14 residues. Germline assignment: CDR1 LNHDA and CDR2 SQIVND (reference sequence). The V and J ends lost 7 bases and 4 bases respectively, with 16 bases between them. CDR3 in amino acids: CASTYGGGAYGYTF. The CDR3 DNA reads TGTGCCAGTACCTATGGTGGGGGCGCCTATGGCTACACCTTC.

The chain carries TRBV23-1 and TRBJ2-3, with D unresolved. TRBV23-1 is classed as an ORF, of uncertain function. V was pared by 1 base and J by 1 base, with 6 bases between. The CDR3 is made up of 14 amino acids. CDR3 loop: CASSQCVCTDTQYF. The CDR3 DNA reads as TGCGCCAGCAGTCAATGCGTCTGCACAGATACGCAGTATTTT.

This rearrangement joins TRBV19 to TRBJ1-5; 9 positions agree with TRBD1. The CDR3 is 16 residues long. The J segment lost 3 bases and the V segment lost 7 bases, leaving 10 bases of the junction unmatched. CDR1 and CDR2 from the germline V gene are LNHDA and SQIVND (reference sequence). CDR3: CASIPRTGAFNQPQHF. The CDR3 nucleotides are TGTGCCAGTATCCCTCGGACAGGGGCCTTCAATCAGCCCCAGCATTTT.

The chain uses TRBV7-7 and TRBJ2-5; 11 bases map to TRBD1. J was trimmed by 5 bases and V by 6 bases; bases with no gene match: 14. Per the germline V gene, CDR1 is SSHAT and CDR2 is FNYEAQ (reference sequence). CDR3 length equals 17 residues. The CDR3 coding sequence is TGTGCCAGCAGTCCAGGGTCCGGACAGGGGGCTTACGAGACCCAGTACTTC. This codes for CASSPGSGQGAYETQYF.

This chain connects TRBV5-4 to TRBJ2-6; D may be TRBD1 (6 bases). V lost 3 bases, J lost 2 bases, and 9 bases lay in between. The CDR3 spans 15 residues. From germline, CDR1 is SGHNT and CDR2 YYREEE (reference sequence). CDR3 sequence reads: CASSSQGAGANVLTF. CDR3 nucleotide sequence: TGTGCCAGCAGCTCACAGGGAGCTGGGGCCAACGTCCTGACTTTC.

The chain links TRBV5-1 to TRBJ2-1; 9 bases are shared with TRBD1. The CDR3 totals 15 residues. Germline V lookup: CDR1 SGHRS, CDR2 YFSETQ. The junction had 7 bases not matched to a gene; V was cut back by 3 bases and J by 6 bases. The CDR3 spells CASSSPGQGSNEQFF. DNA of the CDR3: TGCGCCAGCAGCTCACCGGGACAGGGTAGCAATGAGCAGTTCTTC.

V gene TRBV12-5 combines with J gene TRBJ2-1; D perhaps matches TRBD1 (6 bases). The germline CDR1 and CDR2 sequences are LGHNT and FRNRAP. The CDR3 has 15 amino acids. Trimming pared 1 base from V and 3 bases from J, leaving 10 bases between. This chain's CDR3 is CASGLDRVFYNEQFF. The CDR3 DNA follows: TGTGCTAGTGGTTTGGACAGGGTTTTCTACAATGAGCAGTTCTTC. Full variable domain (outside the CDR3, taken from reference TRBV12-5 and TRBJ2-1): DARVTQTPRHKVTEMGQEVTMRCQPILGHNTVFWYRQTMMQGLELLAYFRNRAPLDDSGMPKDRFSAEMPDATLATLKIQPSEPRDSAVYFCASGLDRVFYNEQFFGPGTRLTVL.

The chain has TRBV4-1 and TRBJ2-7; D is uncertain. The germline CDR1 and CDR2 sequences are MGHRA and YSYEKL. The germline V and J ends were trimmed by 0 bases and 2 bases, with 8 bases remaining between them. The CDR3 loop spans 14 amino acids. The CDR3 DNA reads as TGCGCCAGCAGCCAAGATCCTGTAGCCTACGAGCAGTACTTC. This encodes CASSQDPVAYEQYF.

The chain couples TRBV5-1 to TRBJ2-1, with 12 nucleotides matching TRBD2. CDR1 and CDR2 from the germline V gene are SGHRS and YFSETQ. J gave up 6 bases and V 5 bases, and 6 bases lay outside the gene matches. The length of the CDR3 is 15 residues. The CDR3 spells CASRPGTSGFNEQFF. Here the CDR3 DNA reads TGCGCCAGCAGGCCCGGGACTAGCGGGTTCAATGAGCAGTTCTTC. Based on the CDR3 plus reference TRBV5-1 and TRBJ2-1, the full variable domain is KAGVTQTPRYLIKTRGQQVTLSCSPISGHRSVSWYQQTPGQGLQFLFEYFSETQRNKGNFPGRFSGRQFSNSRSEMNVSTLELGDSALYLCASRPGTSGFNEQFFGPGTRLTVL.

This chain joins TRBV6-4 and TRBJ2-3; 7 bases match TRBD1. V gave up 10 bases and J gave up 2 bases; unmatched junction bases: 6. The CDR3 covers 13 residues. Looked up from germline, CDR1 is MRHNA and CDR2 is SNTAGT. Here the CDR3 reads CATSTGNTDTQYF. The CDR3 bases are TGTGCCACCTCGACAGGGAACACAGATACGCAGTATTTT.

This clone was counted a single time. The V call is TRBV7-8, the J call TRBJ1-3; the D gene is possibly TRBD1 (6 bases). There are 15 residues in the CDR3. The germline V gene has CDR1 SGHVS and CDR2 FQNEAQ. V shed 4 bases and J shed 2 bases, with 12 bases lying between them. In DNA, the CDR3 is TGTGCCAGCAGCTCAGGCTCAGGGGCTGGAAACACCATATATTTT. Translation gives CASSSGSGAGNTIYF.

This sequence joins TRBV6-1 and TRBJ2-7, with a weak D call TRBD1 (5 bases). V lost 3 bases to trimming and J lost 3 bases, with 12 bases between them. This CDR3 comprises 14 residues. Germline assignment: CDR1 MNHNS and CDR2 SASEGT. Written as DNA, the CDR3 is TGTGCCAGCAGTGACAGTCGAAGGGGCTACGAGCAGTACTTC. Its translation is CASSDSRRGYEQYF.

The chain recombines TRBV7-3 with TRBJ2-1; 11 bases match TRBD2. CDR3 size: 14 residues. Germline CDR1 and CDR2: SGHTA and FQGTGA. The V segment lost 4 bases and the J segment 9 bases; nucleotides outside the gene matches: 5. CDR3 in DNA: TGTGCCAGCAGCTGGACTAGCGGGTCTATTGAGCAGTTCTTC. Translating gives CASSWTSGSIEQFF.

The chain carries TRBV5-1 and TRBJ1-1; D is undetermined. The CDR3 consists of 14 residues. Trimming stripped 3 bases from V and 1 base from J, with 10 bases between. The germline V gene encodes CDR1 SGHRS and CDR2 YFSETQ. The CDR3 reads CASSYLDTNTEAFF. As DNA, the CDR3 is TGCGCCAGCAGCTACCTCGACACGAACACTGAAGCTTTCTTT.

The chain joins TRBV18 to TRBJ2-3, with unresolved D. This CDR3 is built from 13 residues. Per germline, CDR1 KGHSH and CDR2 LQKENI. Trimming stripped 9 bases from V and 2 bases from J, with 12 bases between. CDR3 protein: CASSFGLTDTQYF. Here the CDR3 DNA reads TGTGCCAGTTCTTTTGGGCTCACAGATACGCAGTATTTT.

As DNA, the CDR3 is TGTGCCAGTAGTATAGGCGGGGGGGGACCCAATCAGCCCCAGCATTTT. The encoded protein is CASSIGGGGPNQPQHF. This chain joins TRBV19 and TRBJ1-5; D may be TRBD1 (5 bases). Per germline, CDR1 LNHDA and CDR2 SQIVND (reference sequence). This CDR3 is built from 16 residues. Trimming stripped 1 base from V and 3 bases from J, with 13 bases between. Using reference TRBV19 and TRBJ1-5 for the parts outside the CDR3, the full variable domain is DGGITQSPKYLFRKEGQNVTLSCEQNLNHDAMYWYRQDPGQGLRLIYYSQIVNDFQKGDIAEGYSVSREKKESFPLTVTSAQKNPTAFYLCASSIGGGGPNQPQHFGDGTRLSIL.

This CDR3 is CASSLAAGELFF. The CDR3 nucleotides read TGTGCCAGCAGCCTCGCAGCCGGGGAGCTGTTTTTT. V usage is TRBV7-3 and J usage is TRBJ2-2; D remains unclear. Germline CDR1 and CDR2: SGHTA and FQGTGA. V lost 5 bases to trimming and J lost 6 bases, with 7 bases between them. The CDR3 sequence is 12 residues long.

This clone was observed a single time. J is TRBJ1-4 and V is TRBV9; 7 bases are shared with TRBD1. J gave up 4 bases and V 3 bases, and 6 bases lay outside the gene matches. Germline loops: CDR1 SGDLS, CDR2 YYNGEE. This CDR3 region has 15 residues. CDR3 bases: TGTGCCAGCAGCGGTAACAGGGGCGGTAATGAAAAACTGTTTTTT. Encoded protein: CASSGNRGGNEKLFF.